This T cell receptor beta chain was captured by sequencing in a study of blood T cells in healthy people across ages. The second PCR ran about 7 to 12 cycles with a sample-barcoded 5' primer and J-beta primers. TCRdb reanalysed the 5' RACE reads using MiXCR and keeps one entry per CDR3 protein. This repertoire shows roughly 1,300,000 distinct CDR3 sequences, almost 60% found once; its top ten account for 6.5% to 8.5%. With V trimmed by 6 bases and J by 3 bases, 5 bases remained unmatched. Germline V gene sequence: CDR1 SQVTM, CDR2 ANQGSEA. This CDR3 has 13 amino acids. The sample was blood. The clonotype originates from a man aged 18-30 years in good health. This sequence joins TRBV29-1 and TRBJ2-7; 10 bases align to TRBD2. In DNA form, the CDR3 reads TGCAGCGTGGTAGCGGGAGGTATCTACGAGCAGTACTTC. Its translation: CSVVAGGIYEQYF.